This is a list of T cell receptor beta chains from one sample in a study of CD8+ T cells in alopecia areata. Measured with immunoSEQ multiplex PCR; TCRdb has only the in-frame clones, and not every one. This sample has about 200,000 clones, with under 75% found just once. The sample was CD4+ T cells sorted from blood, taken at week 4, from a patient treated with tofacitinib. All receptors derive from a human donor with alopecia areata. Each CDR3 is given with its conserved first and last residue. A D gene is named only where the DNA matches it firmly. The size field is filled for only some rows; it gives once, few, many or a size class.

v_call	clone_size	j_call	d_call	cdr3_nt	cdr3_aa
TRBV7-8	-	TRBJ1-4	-	TGTGCCAGCAGCTTAGGACCTTTTGAAAAACTGTTTTTT	CASSLGPFEKLFF
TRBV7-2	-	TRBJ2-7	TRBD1	TGTGCCAGCAGCTCACAGGGGACAGGCGAGCAGTACTTC	CASSSQGTGEQYF
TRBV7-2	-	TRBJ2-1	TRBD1	TGTGCCAGCGGGAGACAGGGTCGCTATGAGCAGTTCTTC	CASGRQGRYEQFF
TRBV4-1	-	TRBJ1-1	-	TGCGCCAGCAGCCAATCTCAAGGGGTGACTGAAGCTTTCTTT	CASSQSQGVTEAFF
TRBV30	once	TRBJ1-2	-	TGTGCCTGGAGGTCAGGCAGTCATGGCTACACCTTC	CAWRSGSHGYTF
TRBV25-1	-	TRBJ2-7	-	TGTGCCAGCAGTGACGGGACCCCCCCCTACGAGCAGTACTTC	CASSDGTPPYEQYF
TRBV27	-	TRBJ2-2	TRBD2	TGTGCCAGCAGTCTATTAGGGACTAGGCCCGGGGAGCTGTTTTTT	CASSLLGTRPGELFF
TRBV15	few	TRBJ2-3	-	TGTGCCACCAGCAGAGGTGGCACAGATACGCAGTATTTT	CATSRGGTDTQYF
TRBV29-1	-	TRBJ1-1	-	TGCAGCGTTGAAGCAAACCCAGGGTGGGGTGCGGAAGCTTTCTTT	CSVEANPGWGAEAFF
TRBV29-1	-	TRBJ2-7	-	TGCAGCGTCGAAATCGACTACGAGCAGTACTTC	CSVEIDYEQYF
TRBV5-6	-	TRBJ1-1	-	TGTGCCAGCAGCTTGTGGAACACTGAAGCTTTCTTT	CASSLWNTEAFF
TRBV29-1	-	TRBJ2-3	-	TGCAGCGCCGAGCAGCCTACAGATACGCAGTATTTT	CSAEQPTDTQYF
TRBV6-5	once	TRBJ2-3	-	TGTGCCAGCAGAAGGACCCGCACAGATACGCAGTATTTT	CASRRTRTDTQYF
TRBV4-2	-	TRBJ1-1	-	TGTGCCAGCAGCCCACAAAGCTGGGGACCCACTGAAGCTTTCTTT	CASSPQSWGPTEAFF
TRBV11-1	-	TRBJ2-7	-	TGTGCCAGCAGCACCCGACTATCTAGCTCCTACGAGCAGTACTTC	CASSTRLSSSYEQYF
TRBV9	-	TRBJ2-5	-	TGTGCCAGCAGCGTAGCGGGGAAACGCCAAGAGACCCAGTACTTC	CASSVAGKRQETQYF
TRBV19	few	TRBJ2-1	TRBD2	TGTGCCAGTAGTATAGTCTGGACTAGCGGGGTCAATGAGCAGTTCTTC	CASSIVWTSGVNEQFF
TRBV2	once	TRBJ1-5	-	TGTGCCAGCAGTAACAGGGTCGCTGGGCCCCAGCATTTT	CASSNRVAGPQHF
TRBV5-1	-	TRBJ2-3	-	TGCGCCAGCAGCTTTACGCGGGGCAGCACAGATACGCAGTATTTT	CASSFTRGSTDTQYF
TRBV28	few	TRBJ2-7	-	TGTGCCAGCACGTCAATCTACGAGCAGTACTTC	CASTSIYEQYF
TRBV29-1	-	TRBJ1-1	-	TGCAGCGTCGGAATGTCGGGAAACACTGAAGCTTTCTTT	CSVGMSGNTEAFF
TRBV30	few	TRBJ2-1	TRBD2	TGTGCCTGGAAGAGCGGGGGGGCCGGTGACAATGAGCAGTTCTTC	CAWKSGGAGDNEQFF
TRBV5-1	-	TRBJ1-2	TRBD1	TGCGCCAGCAGCATCGACAGGGCGGGTGGCTACACCTTC	CASSIDRAGGYTF
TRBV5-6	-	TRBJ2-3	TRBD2	TGTGCCAGCAGCTCGGGTGCGGGACTACGCACAGATACGCAGTATTTT	CASSSGAGLRTDTQYF
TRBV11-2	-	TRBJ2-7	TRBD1	TGTGCCAGCAGCTTAATGGGGACAGTAGTTGAGCAGTACTTC	CASSLMGTVVEQYF
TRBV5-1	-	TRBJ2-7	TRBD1	TGCGCCAGCAGCAAGGGACAGGGATCCTACGAGCAGTACTTC	CASSKGQGSYEQYF
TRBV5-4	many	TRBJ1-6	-	TGTGCCAGCAGCTTGCCCGAAGCACCCCTCCACTTT	CASSLPEAPLHF
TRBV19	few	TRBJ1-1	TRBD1	TGTGCCACCCAGGGACAGCTGAACACTGAAGCTTTCTTT	CATQGQLNTEAFF
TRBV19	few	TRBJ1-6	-	TGTGCCAGTAGTCGGGACGCGACGGGGAATTCACCCCTCCACTTT	CASSRDATGNSPLHF
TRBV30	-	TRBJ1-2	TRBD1	TGTGCCTGGAGAGGGGCAGGGGGCTATGGCTACACCTTC	CAWRGAGGYGYTF
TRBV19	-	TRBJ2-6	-	TGTGCCAGTCTGAACAGGGTTTCTGGGGCCAACGTCCTGACTTTC	CASLNRVSGANVLTF
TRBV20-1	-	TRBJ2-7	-	TGCAGTGCTAGAGACAGGGACGAGCAGTACTTC	CSARDRDEQYF
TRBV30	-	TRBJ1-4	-	TGTGCCTGGAGTGGTCAGGGATACGAAAAACTGTTTTTT	CAWSGQGYEKLFF
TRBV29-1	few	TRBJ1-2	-	TGCAGCGTCCAGACAGGCTATGGCTACACCTTC	CSVQTGYGYTF
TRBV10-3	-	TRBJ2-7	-	TGTGCCAGCAGACCTCCCGGACAAGCCTACGAGCAGTACTTC	CASRPPGQAYEQYF
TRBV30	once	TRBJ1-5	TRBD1	TGTGCCTGGAGTCATACAGGGGGCGATCAGCCCCAGCATTTT	CAWSHTGGDQPQHF
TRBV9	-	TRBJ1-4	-	TGTGCCAGCAGTGCCGGCTCAACTAATGAAAAACTGTTTTTT	CASSAGSTNEKLFF
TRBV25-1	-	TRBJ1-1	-	TGTGCCAGCAGCCTGAAGTATAGGACTGAAGCTTTCTTT	CASSLKYRTEAFF
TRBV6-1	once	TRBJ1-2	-	TGTGCCAGCAGTGAACGAGATTACACCTTC	CASSERDYTF
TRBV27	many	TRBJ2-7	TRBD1	TGTGCCAGCAGACGGACAGGGGGTGACGAGCAGTACTTC	CASRRTGGDEQYF
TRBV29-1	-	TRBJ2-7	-	TGCAGCGTTACTGACAGGACCGCCTACGAGCAGTACTTC	CSVTDRTAYEQYF
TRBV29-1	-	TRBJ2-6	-	TGCAGCGCGTTGCGCGCTGGGGCCAACGTCCTGACTTTC	CSALRAGANVLTF
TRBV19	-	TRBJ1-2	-	TGTGCCAGTAGTATCGGCGGCAACTATGGCTACACCTTC	CASSIGGNYGYTF
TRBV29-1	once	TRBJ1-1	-	TGCAGCGTACAGGGATTTATGAACACTGAAGCTTTCTTT	CSVQGFMNTEAFF
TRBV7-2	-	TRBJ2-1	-	TGTGCCAGCAGCCTGACGGATGAGCAGTTCTTC	CASSLTDEQFF
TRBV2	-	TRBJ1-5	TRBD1	TGTGCCAGCAGTGAAGCGCTTGTGGCAGGGGGTCAGCCCCAGCATTTT	CASSEALVAGGQPQHF
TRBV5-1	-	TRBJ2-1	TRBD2	TGCGCCAGCAGCTTGTTATCAGGCGGGGGACCTAGAGGGGATAATGAGCAGTTCTTC	CASSLLSGGGPRGDNEQFF
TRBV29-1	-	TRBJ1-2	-	TGCAGCGTTGAAGATCCGGGGTTACATGGCTACACCTTC	CSVEDPGLHGYTF
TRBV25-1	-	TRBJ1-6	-	TGTGCCAGCACTAGGGGCTCCTATAATTCACCCCTCCACTTT	CASTRGSYNSPLHF
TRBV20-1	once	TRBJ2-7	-	TGCAGTGCTAGAAAGAACTACGAGCAGTACTTC	CSARKNYEQYF
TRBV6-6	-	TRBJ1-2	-	TGTGCCAGCAGAAAGTCAGGCCAGGACTATGGCTACACCTTC	CASRKSGQDYGYTF
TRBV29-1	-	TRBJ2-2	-	TGCAGCCCCACCCACTCTCTCTCAACGGGACGCGGGGAGCTGTTTTTT	CSPTHSLSTGRGELFF
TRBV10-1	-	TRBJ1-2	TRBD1	TGCGCCAGCAGCCCCGACAGGGGGGACGGCTACACCTTC	CASSPDRGDGYTF
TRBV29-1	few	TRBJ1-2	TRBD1	TGCAGCGTCTCCATTTTGGGACAGGGTCGGAGCTATGGCTACACCTTC	CSVSILGQGRSYGYTF
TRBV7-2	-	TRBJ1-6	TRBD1	TGTGCCAGCAGCTTTCGGACAGGGGGTTCACCCCTCCACTTT	CASSFRTGGSPLHF
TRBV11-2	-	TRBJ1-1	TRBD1	TGTGCCAGCAGATTCTCAGGGGGTAACACTGAAGCTTTCTTT	CASRFSGGNTEAFF
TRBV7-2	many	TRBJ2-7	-	TGTGCCAGCAGCTTAGGCCTCGCTGAGCAGTACTTC	CASSLGLAEQYF
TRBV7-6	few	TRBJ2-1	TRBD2	TGTGCCAGCAGCTTAGGGGCGGGGGAGACGAATGAGCAGTTCTTC	CASSLGAGETNEQFF
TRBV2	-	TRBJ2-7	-	TGTGCCAGCAAATTCCCGGGGGCTTCCTACGAGCAGTACTTC	CASKFPGASYEQYF